A single sample is the source of the 20 T cell receptor beta chains below, sequenced in a study of T cells in Graves' hyperthyroidism and ophthalmopathy. It was RNA transcripts that yielded the amplified TCR beta CDR3 regions. The HTBI set primed first-round TCR CDR3 RT-PCR. One entry per CDR3 protein, called by TCRdb with MiXCR from the multiplex PCR reads. Altogether around 340,000 distinct CDR3 sequences are present, 18% being singletons, with the ten largest covering about 53%. Sequencing used blood. The receptors shown here come from a woman aged 50 to 60 with Graves' hyperthyroidism.

V gene TRBV10-3 combines with J gene TRBJ2-7; 13 nucleotides agree with TRBD2. Germline lookup yields CDR1 ENHRY and CDR2 SYGVKD. This CDR3 region has 14 residues. The junction had 8 bases not matched to a gene; V was cut back by 10 bases and J by 5 bases. CDR3 residues: CATTGLAGDNEQYF. DNA of the CDR3: TGTGCCACCACAGGACTAGCGGGAGATAACGAGCAGTACTTC.

This clonotype showed up just a few times. The J gene is TRBJ2-3, the V gene TRBV19; TRBD1 matches at 8 bases. Germline values: CDR1 LNHDA, CDR2 SQIVND (reference sequence). With 6 bases clipped from V and 4 bases from J, the junction kept 18 bases outside the gene matches. The CDR3 totals 18 residues. CDR3 in amino acids: CASSATRGQGSLADTQYF. In nucleotides, the CDR3 is TGTGCCAGTAGCGCAACTCGAGGACAGGGAAGTTTAGCAGATACGCAGTATTTT.

This clonotype was recorded a few times. J is TRBJ2-7 and V is TRBV18, with 9 bases that match TRBD1. V gave up 1 base and J gave up 4 bases; unmatched junction bases: 8. The germline CDR1 and CDR2 sequences are KGHSH and LQKENI. CDR3 size: 16 residues. CDR3 amino acids: CASSPQQTGTGYEQYV. CDR3 nucleotides: TGTGCCAGCTCACCACAGCAAACCGGGACAGGGTACGAGCAGTACGTC.

The rearrangement joins TRBV15 to TRBJ2-7, with TRBD2 matching 9 bases. Trimming cost V 2 bases and J 5 bases; bases outside gene matches: 1. The germline CDR1 and CDR2 sequences are LNHNV and YYDKDF (reference sequence). The CDR3 contains 13 residues. CDR3 nucleotide sequence: TGTGCCACCAGCAGACTAGCGGGGAACGAGCAGTACGTC. It yields the protein CATSRLAGNEQYV.

This clonotype was seen a handful of times. The chain carries TRBV4-1 and TRBJ1-1; D is possibly TRBD1 (6 bases). Germline values: CDR1 MGHRA, CDR2 YSYEKL. V dropped 3 bases and J dropped 0 bases, with 11 bases sitting between them. The CDR3 is 15 residues long. The CDR3 bases are TGCGCCAGCAGCCATAGAACAGGGCTGAACACTGAAGCTTTCTTT. Encoded protein: CASSHRTGLNTEAFF.

The table lists this clonotype with a few counts. The chain is built from TRBV19 and TRBJ1-3, with D unclear. Germline lookup yields CDR1 LNHDA and CDR2 SQIVND (reference sequence). This CDR3 has 15 amino acids. V was cut by 7 bases and J by 0 bases, with 13 bases left in between. The CDR3, as DNA: TGTGCCAGTACCCCAGACGGCTACTCTGGAAACACCATATATTTT. Its protein is CASTPDGYSGNTIYF.

This chain connects TRBV27 to TRBJ2-1, with 10 bases lining up with TRBD1. The J call may be wrong; the DNA end is better matched by TRBJ2-7. Germline lookup yields CDR1 MNHEY and CDR2 SMNVEV (reference sequence). There are 16 residues in the CDR3. The CDR3, as DNA: TGTGCCAGCAGGCGAGGGACAGGGGCTACCTACAATGAGCAGTACTTC. It codes for CASRRGTGATYNEQYF.

This clonotype was counted ten times or more. This chain links TRBV30 with TRBJ1-2, with a weak D call TRBD1 (5 bases). Trimming left V 5 bases short and J 3 bases short, with 13 bases between. The CDR3 covers 13 residues. Per the germline V gene, CDR1 is GTSNPN and CDR2 is SVGIG (reference sequence). The CDR3 reads CAWSGDGDYGYTF. For the CDR3, the DNA is TGTGCCTGGTCCGGGGACGGAGACTATGGCTACACCTTC. Full variable domain (missing parts from reference TRBV30 and TRBJ1-2): SQTIHQWPATLVQPVGSPLSLECTVEGTSNPNLYWYRQAAGRGLQLLFYSVGIGQISSEVPQNLSASRPQDRQFILSSKKLLLSDSGFYLCAWSGDGDYGYTFGSGTRLTVV.

This clonotype occurred many times. The chain links TRBV3-1 to TRBJ2-7; tentatively, D is TRBD1 or TRBD2 (6 bases each). The length of the CDR3 is 15 residues. The germline gives CDR1 LGHDT, CDR2 YNNKEL (reference sequence). The germline V and J ends were trimmed by 2 bases and 1 base, with 12 bases remaining between them. The CDR3 loop is CASSQSTGRSYEQYF. CDR3 DNA sequence: TGTGCCAGCAGCCAATCTACAGGGAGGTCCTACGAGCAGTACTTC.

In its sample, this clonotype was seen once. A much larger clone differs by one base, so this may be a read error. The chain carries TRBV2 and TRBJ2-1; D unresolved. The germline V and J ends were trimmed by 4 bases and 7 bases, with 14 bases remaining between them. CDR3 size: 14 residues. Germline lookup yields CDR1 SNHLY and CDR2 FYNNEI. The CDR3 DNA follows: TGTGCCAGCAGTGTGGTAGGCCGGATTAATGAGCAGTTCTTC. Translated, it gives CASSVVGRINEQFF. The variable domain in full, completed from reference TRBV2 and TRBJ2-1, reads EPEVTQTPSHQVTQMGQEVILRCVPISNHLYFYWYRQILGQKVEFLVSFYNNEISEKSEIFDDQFSVERPDGSNFTLKIRSTKLEDSAMYFCASSVVGRINEQFFGPGTRLTVL.

This clonotype was seen a handful of times. The V call is TRBV12-3 or TRBV12-4, the J call TRBJ1-5, with 7 positions matching TRBD1. After removal of 6 bases from V and 0 bases from J, the junction contained 14 bases not matched to a gene. This CDR3 region has 18 residues. DNA of the CDR3: TGTGCCAGCAGCAAACGACAGGGACGCCTCTATAGCAATCAGCCCCAGCATTTT. This encodes CASSKRQGRLYSNQPQHF.

This clonotype turned up a few times. The chain recombines TRBV27 with TRBJ1-1; possible D gene TRBD1, 5 bases. Deletions cut 4 bases from V and 7 bases from J, with 13 bases between. Germline lookup yields CDR1 MNHEY and CDR2 SMNVEV (reference sequence). The CDR3 sequence is 13 residues long. The CDR3 protein is CASSSGKIDEAFF. The CDR3 region has the DNA TGTGCCAGCAGTTCAGGGAAAATTGATGAAGCTTTCTTT.

Many counts were recorded for this clonotype. The chain joins TRBV11-2 to TRBJ2-1, with D possibly called TRBD1 or TRBD2 (5 bases each). V was trimmed by 3 bases and J by 0 bases, leaving 6 bases between them. Germline V lookup: CDR1 SGHAT, CDR2 FQNNGV. The CDR3 loop spans 14 amino acids. The CDR3 loop reads CASSLRGSYNEQFF. DNA of the CDR3: TGTGCCAGCAGCTTGAGGGGCTCCTACAATGAGCAGTTCTTC.

This chain uses TRBV10-2 with TRBJ2-5; D call uncertain. Trimming took 3 bases from V and 5 from J, leaving 4 bases between them. There are 11 residues in the CDR3. CDR1 and CDR2 from the germline V gene are WSHSY and SAAADI. The CDR3: CASSDTETQYF. The CDR3 region has the DNA TGCGCCAGCAGTGATACGGAGACCCAGTACTTC.

The V and J genes are TRBV29-1 and TRBJ2-7; TRBD1 matches at 10 bases. The CDR3 contains 13 residues. V was pared by 4 bases and J by 5 bases, with 5 bases of the junction left unmatched. The germline V gene has CDR1 SQVTM and CDR2 ANQGSEA. The chain's CDR3 is CSVVSDRGDEQYF. The CDR3 DNA follows: TGCAGCGTTGTCTCGGACAGGGGGGACGAGCAGTACTTC.

The chain combines TRBV12-3 or TRBV12-4 with TRBJ2-7; D possibly corresponds to TRBD1 (6 bases). The CDR3 is made up of 15 amino acids. V dropped 6 bases and J dropped 4 bases, with 19 bases sitting between them. This CDR3 reads CASSLAPDRSYEQYF. In DNA, the CDR3 is TGTGCCAGCAGCCTAGCCCCCGACAGGAGTTACGAGCAGTACTTC.

This clonotype was seen ten or more times. The chain combines TRBV11-2 with TRBJ2-5, with TRBD2 matching 8 bases. Per the germline V gene, CDR1 is SGHAT and CDR2 is FQNNGV. This CDR3 is 13 amino acids long. V lost 8 bases to trimming and J lost 6 bases; unmatched junction nucleotides: 8. The CDR3 coding sequence is TGTGCCAGCCGGGGGGGCCAGGGGAAGACCCAGTACTTC. It translates to CASRGGQGKTQYF.

V is TRBV6-1 and J is TRBJ2-5; no clear D. Trimming cost V 8 bases and J 2 bases, with 3 bases left between them. CDR1 and CDR2 from the germline V gene are MNHNS and SASEGT. This CDR3 has 10 residues. As DNA, the CDR3 is TGTGCCAGCCTTCAAGAGACCCAGTACTTC. It translates to CASLQETQYF.

There are a few counts of this clonotype. V gene TRBV20-1 combines with J gene TRBJ2-4; a weak D match, TRBD1 (6 bases). The CDR3 length is 14 residues. V shed 6 bases and J shed 0 bases, with 12 bases lying between them. Germline V gene sequence: CDR1 DFQATT, CDR2 SNEGSKA (reference sequence). Here the CDR3 DNA reads TGCAGTGCGCCGGACAGCGGAGCCAAAAACATTCAGTACTTC. It translates to CSAPDSGAKNIQYF.

The genes are TRBV6-1 and TRBJ2-2; 7 nucleotides align to TRBD1. Trimming cost V 6 bases and J 6 bases; bases outside gene matches: 10. The CDR3 covers 15 residues. Germline CDR1 MNHNS, CDR2 SASEGT. The CDR3 spells CASRTTFQGAGELFF. Written as DNA, the CDR3 is TGTGCCAGCAGGACCACCTTTCAGGGGGCCGGGGAGCTGTTTTTT.